Sequencing of this TCR beta chain was carried out in a study of shared clonotypes between healthy human individuals. Germline values: CDR1 SNHLY, CDR2 FYNNEI. The CDR3 is 14 residues long. V was clipped by 7 bases and J by 1 base; unmatched bases: 6. Profiling relied on immunoSEQ multiplex PCR, and the TCRdb table lists in-frame clones only, not all of them. The sample carries roughly 2.6 million clones, over 85% recorded once. This chain joins TRBV2 and TRBJ1-2; 7 positions agree with TRBD1. This receptor was taken from a man younger than 30 in good health. The sample was naive CD4+ T cells sorted from blood. The sample's subset: CD45RA+ positively selected. CDR3 nucleotides: TGTGCCAGCACGACAGGGAGGATTAACTATGGCTACACCTTC. It specifies CASTTGRINYGYTF.